This TCR beta chain comes out of a study of blood T cell repertoires in COVID-19. On the study more broadly: Whether acute or convalescent, the COVID-19 samples came from the United States, Italy and Spain. T cells, B-cell-depleted T cells, or PBMCs supplied cDNA or gDNA.

Per the original data handling: Amplified reference gene primers provided the basis for estimating nucleated cell counts. Profiled with immunoSEQ multiplex PCR; TCRdb holds only in-frame clones, not every one. V and J calls and clone size are those listed in that table; D and trimming were worked out from the DNA. The sample has some 50,000 clones; around 87% are singletons. This CDR3 contains 14 residues. The V gene's germline CDR1 is DFQATT and CDR2 SNEGSKA (reference sequence). The junction had 9 bases not matched to a gene; V was cut back by 5 bases and J by 8 bases. The sample was peripheral blood. The V call is TRBV20-1, the J call TRBJ2-1; 10 bases agree with TRBD2. The origin of this receptor is a middle-aged man with acute or convalescent COVID-19. The CDR3 here is CSARGASGGDEQFF. In DNA form, the CDR3 reads TGCAGTGCTCGTGGAGCTAGCGGGGGCGATGAGCAGTTCTTC.